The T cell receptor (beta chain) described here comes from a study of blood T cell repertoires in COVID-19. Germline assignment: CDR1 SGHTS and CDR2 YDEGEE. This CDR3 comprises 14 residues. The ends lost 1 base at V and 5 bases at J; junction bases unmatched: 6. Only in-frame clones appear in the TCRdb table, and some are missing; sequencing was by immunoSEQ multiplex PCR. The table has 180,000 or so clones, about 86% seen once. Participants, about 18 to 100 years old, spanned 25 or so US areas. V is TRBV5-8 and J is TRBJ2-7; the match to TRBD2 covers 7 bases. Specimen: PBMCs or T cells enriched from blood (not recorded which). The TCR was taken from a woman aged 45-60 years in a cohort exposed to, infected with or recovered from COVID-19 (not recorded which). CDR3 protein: CASSLRGVRDEQYF. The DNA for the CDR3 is TGTGCCAGCAGCTTGCGGGGGGTCCGGGACGAGCAGTACTTC. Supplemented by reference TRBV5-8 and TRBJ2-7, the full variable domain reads EAGVTQSPTHLIKTRGQQATLRCSPISGHTSVYWYQQALGLGLQFLLWYDEGEERNRGNFPPRFSGRQFPNYSSELNVNALELEDSALYLCASSLRGVRDEQYFGPGTRLTVT.